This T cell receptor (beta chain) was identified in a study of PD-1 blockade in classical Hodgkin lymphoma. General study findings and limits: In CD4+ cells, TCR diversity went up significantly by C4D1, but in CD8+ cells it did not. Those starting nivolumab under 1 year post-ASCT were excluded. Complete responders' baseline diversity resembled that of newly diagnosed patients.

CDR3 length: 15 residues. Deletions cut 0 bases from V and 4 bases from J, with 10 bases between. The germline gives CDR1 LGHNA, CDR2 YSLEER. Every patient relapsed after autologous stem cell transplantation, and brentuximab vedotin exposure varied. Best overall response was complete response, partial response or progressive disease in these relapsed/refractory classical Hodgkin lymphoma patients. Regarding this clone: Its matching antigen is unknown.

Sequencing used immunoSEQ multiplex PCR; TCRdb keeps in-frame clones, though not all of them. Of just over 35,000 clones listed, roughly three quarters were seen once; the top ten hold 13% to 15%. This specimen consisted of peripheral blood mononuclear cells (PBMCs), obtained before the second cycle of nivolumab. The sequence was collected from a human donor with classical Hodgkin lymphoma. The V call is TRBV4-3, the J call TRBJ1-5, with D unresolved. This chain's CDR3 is CASSQDWGGNQPQHF. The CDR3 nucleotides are TGCGCCAGCAGCCAAGATTGGGGAGGGAATCAGCCCCAGCATTTT.